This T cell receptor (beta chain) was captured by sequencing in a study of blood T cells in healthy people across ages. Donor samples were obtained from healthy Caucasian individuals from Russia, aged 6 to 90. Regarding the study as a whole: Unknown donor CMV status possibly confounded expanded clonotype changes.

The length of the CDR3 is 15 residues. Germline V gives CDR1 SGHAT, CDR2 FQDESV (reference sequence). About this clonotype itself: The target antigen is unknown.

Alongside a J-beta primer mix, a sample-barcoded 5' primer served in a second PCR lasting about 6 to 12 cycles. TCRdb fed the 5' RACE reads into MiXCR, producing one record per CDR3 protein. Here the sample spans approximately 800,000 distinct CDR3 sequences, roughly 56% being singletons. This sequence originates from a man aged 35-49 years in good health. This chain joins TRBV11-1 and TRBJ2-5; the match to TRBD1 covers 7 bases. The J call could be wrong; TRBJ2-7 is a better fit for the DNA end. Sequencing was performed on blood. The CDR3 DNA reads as TGTGCCAGCAGCTTATTGGCTGGGACAGATTACGAGCAGTACTTC. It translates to CASSLLAGTDYEQYF.